This T cell receptor beta chain originates from a study of T cells after yellow fever vaccination. TCRdb redid the calling of the 5' RACE reads with MiXCR, one entry per CDR3 protein. This repertoire shows roughly 500,000 distinct CDR3 sequences, about 19% found once; its top ten account for around 15%. The germline V gene encodes CDR1 MNHEY and CDR2 SVGEGT. The CDR3 consists of 13 residues. The V gene lost 6 bases and the J gene lost 6 bases, with 15 bases spanning the gap. V gene TRBV6-2 or TRBV6-3 combines with J gene TRBJ2-7; the D is unclear. The TCR sequence derives from a man aged 25-40 years who received the YFV17D yellow fever vaccine. The specimen was PBMCs, collected 15 days after the yellow fever booster vaccination. This CDR3 is CASSLGRAIEQYF. In nucleotides, the CDR3 is TGTGCCAGCAGCCTGGGTCGCGCGATCGAGCAGTACTTC.